The 3 T cell receptor beta chains reported below all come from one sample, sequenced in a study of T-cell memory formation after mild COVID-19. From the 5' RACE reads, TCRdb called clonotypes with MiXCR, one entry per CDR3 protein. Here the sample spans approximately 290,000 distinct CDR3 sequences, around 8% being singletons. The sequenced sample consisted of PBMCs or a T cell subset sorted from them (not recorded which). The receptors were sampled from a man between 18 and 29 years old who had mild COVID-19 (a few samples of this study predate the infection). Cell type and time point are not known.

The CDR3: CASTPLGTGGLQETQYF. CDR3 nucleotides: TGCGCCAGCACCCCCCTCGGGACAGGGGGACTCCAAGAGACCCAGTACTTC. The chain carries TRBV5-1 and TRBJ2-5, with 11 bases fitting TRBD1. This CDR3 spans 17 amino acids. Germline V CDR1 and CDR2: SGHRS, YFSETQ. After removal of 6 bases from V and 1 base from J, the junction contained 11 bases not matched to a gene.

This clonotype was seen a few times. The chain is built from TRBV20-1 and TRBJ2-3; D possibly corresponds to TRBD1 (6 bases). V gave up 4 bases and J gave up 0 bases, with 11 bases separating them. Looked up from germline, CDR1 is DFQATT and CDR2 is SNEGSKA (reference sequence). This CDR3 contains 14 residues. CDR3 nucleotides: TGCAGTGCTACCACAGGGTTGAGCACAGATACGCAGTATTTT. This encodes CSATTGLSTDTQYF.

This clonotype was counted between two and nine times. The chain recombines TRBV27 with TRBJ1-1; D might be TRBD1 (5 bases). Between the trimmed V and J ends, which lost 2 bases and 11 bases, there was a span of 18 bases. Germline CDR1 MNHEY, CDR2 SMNVEV (reference sequence). CDR3 length: 14 residues. This CDR3 is CASSLGLPRDGAFF. The CDR3 bases are TGTGCCAGCAGTTTAGGACTCCCCAGGGACGGGGCTTTCTTT.